This T cell receptor (beta chain) was identified during a study of T cells in localized non-small cell lung cancer. Study-level results: Exceeding tumor, uninvolved adjacent lung had the highest T cell clonality. Elevated circulating T cell density in blood was associated with longer overall survival.

About this clone: The antigen remains undetermined.

Sequenced by immunoSEQ multiplex PCR; TCRdb stores in-frame clones only, minus some. The profile shows under 35,000 clones, 92% of them singletons. This clonotype originated in a woman between 35 and 70 years old with stage III lung adenocarcinoma. The sequencing used peripheral blood mononuclear cells, collected before any cancer treatment.

The CDR3: CASSLASDMGLDTQYF. The CDR3 DNA reads as TGTGCCAGCAGCTTGGCCTCTGACATGGGGCTAGATACGCAGTATTTT. V usage is TRBV5-6 and J usage is TRBJ2-3; the D gene is possibly TRBD1 (5 bases). CDR3 length equals 16 residues. The V end lost 0 bases, the J end lost 5 bases, and 16 bases lay between the germline ends. Germline V gives CDR1 SGHDT, CDR2 YYEEEE.